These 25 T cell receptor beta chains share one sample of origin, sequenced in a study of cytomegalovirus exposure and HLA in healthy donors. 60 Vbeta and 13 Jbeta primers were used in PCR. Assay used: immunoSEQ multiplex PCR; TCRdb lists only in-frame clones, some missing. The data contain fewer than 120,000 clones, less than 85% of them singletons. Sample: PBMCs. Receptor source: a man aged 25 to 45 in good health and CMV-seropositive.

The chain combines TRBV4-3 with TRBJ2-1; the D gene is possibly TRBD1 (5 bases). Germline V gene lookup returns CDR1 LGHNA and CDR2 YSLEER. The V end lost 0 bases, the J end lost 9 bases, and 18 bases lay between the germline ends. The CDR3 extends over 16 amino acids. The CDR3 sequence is CASSQDLTPGSGEQFF. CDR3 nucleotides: TGCGCCAGCAGCCAAGATTTGACCCCAGGGTCTGGTGAGCAGTTCTTC.

CDR3 region: CASRQRGSLNTEAFF. DNA for the CDR3: TGTGCCAGCAGACAGCGAGGGTCGCTGAACACTGAAGCTTTCTTT. The genes are TRBV27 and TRBJ1-1; D gene uncertain. CDR1 is MNHEY, CDR2 SMNVEV, per germline (reference sequence). Trimming took 6 bases from V and 0 from J, leaving 14 bases between them. There are 15 residues in the CDR3.

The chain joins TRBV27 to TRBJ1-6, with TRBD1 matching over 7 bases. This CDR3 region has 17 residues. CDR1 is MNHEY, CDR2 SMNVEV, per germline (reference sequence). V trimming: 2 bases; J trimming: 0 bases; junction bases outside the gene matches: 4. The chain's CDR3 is CASSLGTDYSYNSPLHF. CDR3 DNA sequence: TGTGCCAGCAGTTTAGGGACAGACTACTCCTATAATTCACCCCTCCACTTT.

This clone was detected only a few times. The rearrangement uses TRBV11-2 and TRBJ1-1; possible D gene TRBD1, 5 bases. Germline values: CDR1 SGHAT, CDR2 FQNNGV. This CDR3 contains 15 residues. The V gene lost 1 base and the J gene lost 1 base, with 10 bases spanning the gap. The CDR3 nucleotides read TGTGCCAGCAGCTTAGGTCCGGGGGGGAACACTGAAGCTTTCTTT. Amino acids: CASSLGPGGNTEAFF.

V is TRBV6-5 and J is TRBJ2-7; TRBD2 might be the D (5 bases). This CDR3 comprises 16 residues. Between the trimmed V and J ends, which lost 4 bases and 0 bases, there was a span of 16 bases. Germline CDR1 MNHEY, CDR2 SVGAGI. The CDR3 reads CASSSPWAGLSYEQYF. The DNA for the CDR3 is TGTGCCAGCAGTTCCCCCTGGGCAGGACTCTCCTACGAGCAGTACTTC.

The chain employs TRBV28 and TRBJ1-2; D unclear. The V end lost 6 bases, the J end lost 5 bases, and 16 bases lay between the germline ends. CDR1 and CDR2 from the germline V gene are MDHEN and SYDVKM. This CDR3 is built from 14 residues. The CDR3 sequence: CASSPEGGQYGYTF. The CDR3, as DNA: TGTGCCAGCAGCCCCGAGGGAGGGCAATATGGCTACACCTTC.

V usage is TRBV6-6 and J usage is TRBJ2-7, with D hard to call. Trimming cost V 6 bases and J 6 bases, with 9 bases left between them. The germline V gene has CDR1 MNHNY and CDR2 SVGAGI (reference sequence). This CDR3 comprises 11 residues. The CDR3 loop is CASSYGREQYF. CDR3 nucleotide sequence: TGTGCCAGCAGCTACGGCCGCGAGCAGTACTTC.

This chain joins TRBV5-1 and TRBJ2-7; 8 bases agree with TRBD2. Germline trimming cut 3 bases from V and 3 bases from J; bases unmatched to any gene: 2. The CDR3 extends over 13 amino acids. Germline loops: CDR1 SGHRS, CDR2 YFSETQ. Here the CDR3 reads CASSYGGVYEQYF. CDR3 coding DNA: TGCGCCAGCAGCTACGGGGGGGTCTACGAGCAGTACTTC. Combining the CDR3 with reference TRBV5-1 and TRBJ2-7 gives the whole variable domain KAGVTQTPRYLIKTRGQQVTLSCSPISGHRSVSWYQQTPGQGLQFLFEYFSETQRNKGNFPGRFSGRQFSNSRSEMNVSTLELGDSALYLCASSYGGVYEQYFGPGTRLTVT.

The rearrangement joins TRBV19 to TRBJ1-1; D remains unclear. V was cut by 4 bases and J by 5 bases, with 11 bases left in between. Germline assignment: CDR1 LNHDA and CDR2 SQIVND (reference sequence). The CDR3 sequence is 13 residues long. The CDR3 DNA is TGTGCCAGTAGTACCTTACTGTTGACTGAAGCTTTCTTT. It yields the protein CASSTLLLTEAFF.

Written as DNA, the CDR3 is TGTGCCAGCAGTTTAGGAGGGACAGGACCTTACGAGCAGTACTTC. Translation: CASSLGGTGPYEQYF. The chain combines TRBV28 with TRBJ2-7; 8 bases align to TRBD1. This CDR3 contains 15 residues. V lost 2 bases and J lost 4; bases outside the gene matches: 7. The germline V gene encodes CDR1 MDHEN and CDR2 SYDVKM.

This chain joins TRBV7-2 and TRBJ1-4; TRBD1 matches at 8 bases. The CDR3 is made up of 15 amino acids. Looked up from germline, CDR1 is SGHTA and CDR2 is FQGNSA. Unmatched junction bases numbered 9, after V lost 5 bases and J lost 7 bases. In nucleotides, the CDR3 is TGTGCCAGCAGCGCTTCCGGGACAGGTAGTGAAAAACTGTTTTTT. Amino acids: CASSASGTGSEKLFF.

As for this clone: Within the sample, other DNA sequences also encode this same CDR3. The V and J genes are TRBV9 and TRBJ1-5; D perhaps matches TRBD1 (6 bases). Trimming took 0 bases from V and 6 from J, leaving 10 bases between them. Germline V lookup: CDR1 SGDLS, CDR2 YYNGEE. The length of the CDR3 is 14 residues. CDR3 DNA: TGTGCCAGCAGCGTAGGGGGGCTGGGTCAGCCCCAGCATTTT. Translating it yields CASSVGGLGQPQHF.

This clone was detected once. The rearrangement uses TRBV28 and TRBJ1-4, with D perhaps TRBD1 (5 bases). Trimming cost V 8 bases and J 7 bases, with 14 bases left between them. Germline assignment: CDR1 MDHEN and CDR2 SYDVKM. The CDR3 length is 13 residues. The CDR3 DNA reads TGTGCCAGCGGGGCGGGAGGTAGTGAAAAACTGTTTTTT. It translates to CASGAGGSEKLFF. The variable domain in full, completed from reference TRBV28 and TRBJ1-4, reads DVKVTQSSRYLVKRTGEKVFLECVQDMDHENMFWYRQDPGLGLRLIYFSYDVKMKEKGDIPEGYSVSREKKERFSLILESASTNQTSMYLCASGAGGSEKLFFGSGTQLSVL.

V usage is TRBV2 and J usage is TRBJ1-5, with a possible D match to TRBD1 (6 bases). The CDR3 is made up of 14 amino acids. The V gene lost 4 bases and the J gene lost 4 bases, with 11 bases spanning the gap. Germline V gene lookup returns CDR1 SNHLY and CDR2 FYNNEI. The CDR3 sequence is CASSVDRQNQPQHF. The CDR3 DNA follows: TGTGCCAGCAGTGTGGACAGACAAAATCAGCCCCAGCATTTT.

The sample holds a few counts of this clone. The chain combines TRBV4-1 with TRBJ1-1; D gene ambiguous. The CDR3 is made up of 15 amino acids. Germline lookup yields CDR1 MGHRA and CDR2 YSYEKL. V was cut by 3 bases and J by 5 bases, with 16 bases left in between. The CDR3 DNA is TGCGCCAGCAGCCAGGCCGGAGGCAGGAGAACTGAAGCTTTCTTT. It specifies CASSQAGGRRTEAFF.

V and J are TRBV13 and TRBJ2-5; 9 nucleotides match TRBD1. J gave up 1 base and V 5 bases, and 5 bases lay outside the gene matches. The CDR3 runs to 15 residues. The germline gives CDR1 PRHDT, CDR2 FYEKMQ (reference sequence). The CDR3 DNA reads TGTGCCAGCAGCGCTCGACAGGGGGGCCAAGAGACCCAGTACTTC. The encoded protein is CASSARQGGQETQYF. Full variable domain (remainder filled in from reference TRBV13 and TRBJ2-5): AAGVIQSPRHLIKEKRETATLKCYPIPRHDTVYWYQQGPGQDPQFLISFYEKMQSDKGSIPDRFSAQQFSDYHSELNMSSLELGDSALYFCASSARQGGQETQYFGPGTRLLVL.

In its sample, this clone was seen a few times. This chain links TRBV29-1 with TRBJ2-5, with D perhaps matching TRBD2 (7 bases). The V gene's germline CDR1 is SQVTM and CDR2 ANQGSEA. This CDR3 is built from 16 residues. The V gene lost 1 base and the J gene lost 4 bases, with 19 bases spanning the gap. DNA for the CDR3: TGCAGCGTTGAAGGTCTCGGGGGGCTCTCTTCAGAGACCCAGTACTTC. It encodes CSVEGLGGLSSETQYF.

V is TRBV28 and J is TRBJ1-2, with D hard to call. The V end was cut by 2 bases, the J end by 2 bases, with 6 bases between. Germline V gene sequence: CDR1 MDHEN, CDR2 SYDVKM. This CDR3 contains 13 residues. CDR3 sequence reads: CASSLNKNYGYTF. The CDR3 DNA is TGTGCCAGCAGTTTAAACAAGAACTATGGCTACACCTTC.

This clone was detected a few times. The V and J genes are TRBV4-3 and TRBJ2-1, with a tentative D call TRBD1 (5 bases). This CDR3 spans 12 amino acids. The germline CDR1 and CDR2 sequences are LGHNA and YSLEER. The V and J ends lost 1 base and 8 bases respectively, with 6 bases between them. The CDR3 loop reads CASSQARDEQFF. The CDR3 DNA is TGCGCCAGCAGCCAAGCCAGGGATGAGCAGTTCTTC.

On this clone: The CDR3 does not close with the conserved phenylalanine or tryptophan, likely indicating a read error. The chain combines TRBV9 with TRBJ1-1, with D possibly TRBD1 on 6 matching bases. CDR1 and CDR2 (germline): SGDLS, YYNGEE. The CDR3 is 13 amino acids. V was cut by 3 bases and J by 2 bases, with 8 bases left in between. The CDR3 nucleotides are TGTGCCAGCAGCGCGGACAGTAACACTGAAGCTTTCCTT. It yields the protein CASSADSNTEAFL.

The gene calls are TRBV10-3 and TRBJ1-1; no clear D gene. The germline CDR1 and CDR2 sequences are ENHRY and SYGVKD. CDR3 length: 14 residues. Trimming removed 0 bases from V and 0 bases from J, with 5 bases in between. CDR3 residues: CAISESGVNTEAFF. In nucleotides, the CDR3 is TGTGCCATCAGTGAGTCAGGAGTGAACACTGAAGCTTTCTTT.

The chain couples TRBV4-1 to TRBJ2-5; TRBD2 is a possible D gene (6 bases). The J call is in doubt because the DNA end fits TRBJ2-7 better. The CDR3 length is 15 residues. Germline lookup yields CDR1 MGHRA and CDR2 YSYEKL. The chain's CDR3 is CASSGPMGGSYEQYF. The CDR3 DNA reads TGCGCCAGCTCGGGGCCGATGGGGGGTTCCTACGAGCAGTACTTC.

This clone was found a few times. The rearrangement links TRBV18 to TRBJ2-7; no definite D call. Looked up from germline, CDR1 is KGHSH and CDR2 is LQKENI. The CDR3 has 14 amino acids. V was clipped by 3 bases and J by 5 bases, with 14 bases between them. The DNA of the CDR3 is TGTGCCAGCTCACCTGACGGGTATAGGAACGAGCAGTACTTC. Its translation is CASSPDGYRNEQYF.

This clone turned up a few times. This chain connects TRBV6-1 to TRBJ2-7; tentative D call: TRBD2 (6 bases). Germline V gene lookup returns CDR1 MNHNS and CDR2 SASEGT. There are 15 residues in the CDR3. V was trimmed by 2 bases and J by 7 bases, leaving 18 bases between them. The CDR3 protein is CASSELTRNAGEQYF. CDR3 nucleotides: TGTGCCAGCAGTGAACTCACTCGTAATGCGGGGGAGCAGTACTTC.

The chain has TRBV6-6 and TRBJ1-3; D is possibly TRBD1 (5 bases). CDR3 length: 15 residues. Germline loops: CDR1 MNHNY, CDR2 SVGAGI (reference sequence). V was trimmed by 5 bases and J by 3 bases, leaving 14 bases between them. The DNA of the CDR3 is TGTGCCAGCAGTCTCCCAGGGTCTCTTGGAAACACCATATATTTT. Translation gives CASSLPGSLGNTIYF.